These T cell receptor beta chains were read from a single sample in a study of T-cell reconstitution after alpha-beta-depleted transplantation in children. MiXCR, run by TCRdb on the PCR reads, gives a single entry per CDR3 protein. Among around 300,000 distinct CDR3 sequences listed, roughly 9.1% were seen once. The specimen comprised PBMCs, sampled before TCRalphabeta/CD19-depleted stem cell transplant. Receptor source: a boy in the first two years of life with acute myeloid leukemia, due to receive a stem cell transplant. Both conserved end residues are part of each CDR3. The order of the fields is J gene, D gene, clone size, V gene, CDR3 DNA, CDR3 protein. A D gene is named only where the DNA matches it firmly. The size entry is marked missing in some rows and otherwise reads once, few, many or a size class.

J: TRBJ2-2
D: NA
size: many
V: TRBV5-1
DNA: TGCGCCAGCAGCTTGTGGACTCGGGGCGGGGAGCTGTTTTTT
CDR3: CASSLWTRGGELFF

J: TRBJ2-5
D: TRBD2
size: many
V: TRBV9
DNA: TGTGCCAGCAGCCCCTGGACTAGCGGACAAGAGACCCAGTACTTC
CDR3: CASSPWTSGQETQYF

J: TRBJ2-3
D: TRBD1
size: NA
V: TRBV5-4
DNA: TGTGCCAGCAGGCCGACAGGGGGCCCCACAGATACGCAGTATTTT
CDR3: CASRPTGGPTDTQYF

J: TRBJ2-7
D: NA
size: NA
V: TRBV6-2/TRBV6-3
DNA: TGTGCCAGCAGGACCAGCGGGCCTACCTCCTACGAGCAGTACTTC
CDR3: CASRTSGPTSYEQYF

J: TRBJ2-7
D: NA
size: many
V: TRBV20-1
DNA: TGCAGTGCTGTGGACGGGTACGAGCAGTACTTC
CDR3: CSAVDGYEQYF

J: TRBJ2-1
D: NA
size: many
V: TRBV11-2
DNA: TGTGCCAGCAGCCACGTCGTATCCGGGAATGAGCAGTTCTTC
CDR3: CASSHVVSGNEQFF

J: TRBJ2-7
D: TRBD1
size: NA
V: TRBV6-5
DNA: TGTGCCAGCAGCCCCCGACAGGGACGGGGTGAGCAGTACTTC
CDR3: CASSPRQGRGEQYF

J: TRBJ2-1
D: TRBD1
size: many
V: TRBV13
DNA: TGTGCCAGCAGCCCACTAGGGACAGGGGCCGAATACAATGAGCAGTTCTTC
CDR3: CASSPLGTGAEYNEQFF

J: TRBJ1-5
D: NA
size: many
V: TRBV27
DNA: TGTGCCAGCAGTAAAAGGGGTGGTGCGCGGGGCAATCAGCCCCAGCATTTT
CDR3: CASSKRGGARGNQPQHF

J: TRBJ1-1
D: NA
size: many
V: TRBV7-6
DNA: TGTGCCAGCAGCTTCTGGGGCACTGAAGCTTTCTTT
CDR3: CASSFWGTEAFF

J: TRBJ2-1
D: TRBD2
size: many
V: TRBV5-1
DNA: TGCGCCAGCAGCTGGGAGACTAGCGGCAGCTCCTACAATGAGCAGTTCTTC
CDR3: CASSWETSGSSYNEQFF

J: TRBJ2-7
D: NA
size: many
V: TRBV28
DNA: TGTGCCAGCAGTTTATTTCCCCTAGCCCTATCGAGCGAGCAGTACTTC
CDR3: CASSLFPLALSSEQYF

J: TRBJ2-1
D: TRBD1
size: few
V: TRBV9
DNA: TGTGCCAGCAGCCCCCGGACAGGGGCCCCTGGGGCTTCCTACAATGAGCAGTTCTTC
CDR3: CASSPRTGAPGASYNEQFF

J: TRBJ2-7
D: NA
size: few
V: TRBV13
DNA: TGTGCCAGCAGCTTAGCAGGGTTTTTCTCCTACGAGCAGTACTTC
CDR3: CASSLAGFFSYEQYF

J: TRBJ2-5
D: TRBD2
size: many
V: TRBV25-1
DNA: TGTGCCAGCAGTGAATTAGCGGGGCTGCAAGAGACCCAGTACTTC
CDR3: CASSELAGLQETQYF

J: TRBJ2-7
D: TRBD1
size: many
V: TRBV5-1
DNA: TGCGCCAGCAGCCCAGAACCGGGACAGGGAACCCGATCAGAGCAGTACTTC
CDR3: CASSPEPGQGTRSEQYF

J: TRBJ2-5
D: NA
size: once
V: TRBV6-1
DNA: TGTGCCAGCAGCTCCGGACTATCAGAGACCCAGTACTTC
CDR3: CASSSGLSETQYF

J: TRBJ2-5
D: NA
size: many
V: TRBV27
DNA: TGTGCCAGCAAACAAGGGGGTGGGCAAGAGACCCAGTACTTC
CDR3: CASKQGGGQETQYF

J: TRBJ1-1
D: NA
size: many
V: TRBV4-3
DNA: TGCGCCAGCAGCCGGAACCCGGTGGAGAACACTGAAGCTTTCTTT
CDR3: CASSRNPVENTEAFF

J: TRBJ2-5
D: TRBD2
size: many
V: TRBV7-2
DNA: TGTGCCAGCAGGGCCCCGGGACTACACCTCCAAGAGACCCAGTACTTC
CDR3: CASRAPGLHLQETQYF

J: TRBJ1-5
D: NA
size: many
V: TRBV28
DNA: TGTGCCAGCAGTTCCCCCCCCAGTCAGCCCCAGCATTTT
CDR3: CASSSPPSQPQHF

J: TRBJ2-1
D: NA
size: NA
V: TRBV2
DNA: TGTGCCAGCAGTGCGATCAGGGGTAATGAGCAGTTCTTC
CDR3: CASSAIRGNEQFF

J: TRBJ2-7
D: NA
size: many
V: TRBV29-1
DNA: TGCAGCGTTGAATTAGGACAGAGTCCCTACGAGCAGTACTTC
CDR3: CSVELGQSPYEQYF

J: TRBJ1-2
D: TRBD1
size: many
V: TRBV28
DNA: TGTGCCAGCAGTCCGGGACAGGGCGATGGCTACACCTTC
CDR3: CASSPGQGDGYTF

J: TRBJ2-3
D: NA
size: many
V: TRBV5-1
DNA: TGCGCCAGCAGCTTGGAAACTAGCCGCACAGATACGCAGTATTTT
CDR3: CASSLETSRTDTQYF

J: TRBJ2-1
D: NA
size: many
V: TRBV20-1
DNA: TGCAGTGCTACAGATCCGACTAGGGGGGACAATGAGCAGTTCTTC
CDR3: CSATDPTRGDNEQFF

J: TRBJ2-2
D: TRBD1
size: many
V: TRBV2
DNA: TGTGCCAGCAGAGACAGGGTTTTAAACACCGGGGAGCTGTTTTTT
CDR3: CASRDRVLNTGELFF

J: TRBJ2-7
D: NA
size: many
V: TRBV12-3/TRBV12-4
DNA: TGTGCCAGCAGCTTCACCGGACAGTTGAGCTACGAGCAGTACTTC
CDR3: CASSFTGQLSYEQYF

J: TRBJ2-7
D: TRBD2
size: few
V: TRBV27
DNA: TGTGCCAGCAGTACAGTAGCGGGAGTAGTAACGTACGAGCAGTACTTC
CDR3: CASSTVAGVVTYEQYF

J: TRBJ1-4
D: NA
size: many
V: TRBV7-3
DNA: TGTGCCAGCAGCTTCTGTCTTCCCAACCCGGGACACTTTAATGAAAAACTGTTTTTT
CDR3: CASSFCLPNPGHFNEKLFF

J: TRBJ2-7
D: NA
size: many
V: TRBV9
DNA: TGTGCCAGCAGCGTAGGGGGCCAGGACAGAATCCCCTACGAGCAGTACTTC
CDR3: CASSVGGQDRIPYEQYF

J: TRBJ1-2
D: NA
size: NA
V: TRBV13
DNA: TGTGCCAGCAGCTTAAGCCACGACCGGAGGGGCTACACCTTC
CDR3: CASSLSHDRRGYTF

J: TRBJ2-3
D: TRBD2
size: many
V: TRBV5-1
DNA: TGCGCCAGCAGCTTGATCCCCACTAGCGGGAGCCCTAGCACAGATACGCAGTATTTT
CDR3: CASSLIPTSGSPSTDTQYF

J: TRBJ1-1
D: TRBD1
size: few
V: TRBV18
DNA: TGTGCCAGCTCACCCCAGACAGGGCAGGACGTCGAAGCTTTCTTT
CDR3: CASSPQTGQDVEAFF

J: TRBJ2-1
D: TRBD2
size: many
V: TRBV27
DNA: TGTGCCAGCAGTTTTGGACTAGCGGGGAGGTCCTACAATGAGCAGTTCTTC
CDR3: CASSFGLAGRSYNEQFF

J: TRBJ2-1
D: NA
size: many
V: TRBV5-1
DNA: TGCGCCAGCAGCTTGGGGGGACCCTTTACCAATGAGCAGTTCTTC
CDR3: CASSLGGPFTNEQFF

J: TRBJ2-7
D: NA
size: many
V: TRBV5-5
DNA: TGTGCCAGCAGATCGAGACGGGGAGCCTACGAGCAGTACTTC
CDR3: CASRSRRGAYEQYF

J: TRBJ1-2
D: TRBD1
size: few
V: TRBV12-3/TRBV12-4
DNA: TGTGCCAGCAGTTCACAGGGGGCGCGAGGGGGCTACACCTTC
CDR3: CASSSQGARGGYTF

J: TRBJ2-1
D: TRBD2
size: many
V: TRBV7-3
DNA: TGTGCCAGCAGCTTAACTAGGGGGACTAGCGGCTACAATGAGCAGTTCTTC
CDR3: CASSLTRGTSGYNEQFF

J: TRBJ2-1
D: NA
size: many
V: TRBV28
DNA: TGTGCCAGCAGTTTAGGCATCAGCGGGCAGTTCTTC
CDR3: CASSLGISGQFF

J: TRBJ1-2
D: NA
size: NA
V: TRBV20-1
DNA: TGCAGTGCCGTATATGGCTACACCTTC
CDR3: CSAVYGYTF

J: TRBJ1-5
D: NA
size: many
V: TRBV10-3
DNA: TGTGCCATCAGGCCAGACTTCAATCAGCCCCAGCATTTT
CDR3: CAIRPDFNQPQHF

J: TRBJ1-1
D: NA
size: many
V: TRBV6-1
DNA: TGTGCCACCTCGCTTGGAGGGGGATACATGAACACTGAAGCTTTCTTT
CDR3: CATSLGGGYMNTEAFF

J: TRBJ2-1
D: TRBD2
size: NA
V: TRBV12-3/TRBV12-4
DNA: TGTGCCAGCAGGATCTCGGCTAGCGGGAGCTCCTACAATGAGCAGTTCTTC
CDR3: CASRISASGSSYNEQFF

J: TRBJ2-1
D: NA
size: many
V: TRBV7-9
DNA: TGTGCCAGCGGGACCCCTTACAATGAGCAGTTCTTC
CDR3: CASGTPYNEQFF

J: TRBJ2-7
D: NA
size: NA
V: TRBV20-1
DNA: TGCAGTGCTAGGGAGCAGGGGGGGTTCGAGCAGTACTTC
CDR3: CSAREQGGFEQYF

J: TRBJ2-4
D: NA
size: many
V: TRBV20-1
DNA: TGCAGTGCTAGACGGGGTCTAGCCAAAAACATTCAGTACTTC
CDR3: CSARRGLAKNIQYF

J: TRBJ2-7
D: NA
size: many
V: TRBV10-3
DNA: TGTGCCATCAGTGAGTCGTCGGGACCCCTTTCTTTCGGGCAGTACTTC
CDR3: CAISESSGPLSFGQYF

J: TRBJ2-2
D: NA
size: NA
V: TRBV10-3
DNA: TGTGCCATCAGGTCCGGGACGGGGAACACCGGGGAGCTGTTTTTT
CDR3: CAIRSGTGNTGELFF

J: TRBJ2-2
D: TRBD2
size: many
V: TRBV7-6
DNA: TGTGCCAGCAGCCCCCGGACTAGCGGGACCGGGGAGCTGTTTTTT
CDR3: CASSPRTSGTGELFF

J: TRBJ2-1
D: NA
size: many
V: TRBV6-5
DNA: TGTGCCAGCAGTTCAGACCGTAGCTCCTACAATGAGCAGTTCTTC
CDR3: CASSSDRSSYNEQFF

J: TRBJ2-1
D: TRBD1
size: NA
V: TRBV7-9
DNA: TGTGCCAGCAGACTTGACTGGACAGGGGACAATGAGCAGTTCTTC
CDR3: CASRLDWTGDNEQFF